These 9 T cell receptor beta chains were all obtained from the same sample, sequenced in a study of OX40 agonist ivuxolimab in advanced cancers. Profiling relied on immunoSEQ multiplex PCR, and the TCRdb table lists in-frame clones only, not all of them. The profile covers tens of thousands of clones, with approximately 89% appearing a single time and over 0.15% taken by the ten largest. Sequencing used CD4+ or CD8+ T cells sorted from blood, obtained in a trial of the OX40 agonist ivuxolimab. These receptors were obtained from an adult with an advanced solid tumor such as melanoma, head and neck, liver or kidney cancer.

This chain joins TRBV15 and TRBJ2-7; D is possibly TRBD1 or TRBD2 (5 bases each). The CDR3 is 16 amino acids. The V and J ends lost 5 bases and 1 base respectively, with 18 bases between them. Germline loops: CDR1 LNHNV, CDR2 YYDKDF (reference sequence). The CDR3 sequence: CATSGPSWGYSYEQYF. The CDR3 nucleotides are TGTGCCACCAGCGGCCCCAGCTGGGGGTATTCCTACGAGCAGTACTTC. The variable domain in full, completed from reference TRBV15 and TRBJ2-7, reads DAMVIQNPRYQVTQFGKPVTLSCSQTLNHNVMYWYQQKSSQAPKLLFHYYDKDFNNEADTPDNFQSRRPNTSFCFLDIRSPGLGDTAMYLCATSGPSWGYSYEQYFGPGTRLTVT.

The chain combines TRBV4-1 with TRBJ2-1, with a tentative D call TRBD1 (6 bases). Per germline, CDR1 MGHRA and CDR2 YSYEKL. Trimming left V 0 bases short and J 0 bases short, with 6 bases between. The CDR3 extends over 15 amino acids. The CDR3 protein is CASSQEGGSYNEQFF. DNA for the CDR3: TGCGCCAGCAGCCAAGAAGGGGGCTCCTACAATGAGCAGTTCTTC.

This clone was observed once. The chain is built from TRBV10-3 and TRBJ2-2; TRBD2 is a possible D gene (6 bases). Germline values: CDR1 ENHRY, CDR2 SYGVKD. V lost 0 bases, J lost 1 base, and 9 bases lay in between. This CDR3 has 16 amino acids. CDR3: CAISESWRGNTGELFF. The CDR3 bases are TGTGCCATCAGTGAGTCTTGGCGGGGGAACACCGGGGAGCTGTTTTTT.

This chain uses TRBV4-2 with TRBJ2-2; maybe TRBD2 (7 bases). CDR1 LGHNA and CDR2 YNFKEQ come from the germline V gene. This CDR3 comprises 17 residues. Trimming pared 5 bases from V and 4 bases from J, leaving 20 bases between. CDR3 loop: CASSVRGGGAGTGELFF. The CDR3 nucleotides are TGTGCCAGCAGCGTCCGCGGTGGGGGGGCCGGCACCGGGGAGCTGTTTTTT.

This chain connects TRBV25-1 to TRBJ2-5; D uncertain. CDR3 length equals 15 residues. The V end lost 2 bases, the J end lost 1 base, and 11 bases lay between the germline ends. Germline V gene lookup returns CDR1 MGHDK and CDR2 SYGVNS. As DNA, the CDR3 is TGTGCCAGCAGTGAACCCCGCAGGCTCCAAGAGACCCAGTACTTC. This translates into CASSEPRRLQETQYF.

The rearrangement uses TRBV7-3 and TRBJ2-1; 12 bases agree with TRBD2. With V trimmed by 5 bases and J by 6 bases, 5 bases remained unmatched. In germline, CDR1 is SGHTA, CDR2 FQGTGA. CDR3 length equals 15 residues. CDR3 loop: CASSPRTSGTNEQFF. The CDR3 nucleotides are TGTGCCAGCAGCCCGAGGACTAGCGGGACCAATGAGCAGTTCTTC.

The gene calls are TRBV5-1 and TRBJ1-2; D gene ambiguous. Germline assignment: CDR1 SGHRS and CDR2 YFSETQ. Trimming removed 0 bases from V and 2 bases from J, with 5 bases in between. The CDR3 sequence is 13 residues long. CDR3 bases: TGCGCCAGCAGCTTGGGGACGAACTATGGCTACACCTTC. This sequence encodes CASSLGTNYGYTF. The full variable domain, with the rest looked up from reference TRBV5-1 and TRBJ1-2, is KAGVTQTPRYLIKTRGQQVTLSCSPISGHRSVSWYQQTPGQGLQFLFEYFSETQRNKGNFPGRFSGRQFSNSRSEMNVSTLELGDSALYLCASSLGTNYGYTFGSGTRLTVV.

The CDR3 protein is CASKDRDRDTEAFF. In DNA form, the CDR3 reads TGTGCCAGTAAGGACAGGGATCGGGACACTGAAGCTTTCTTT. V is TRBV19 and J is TRBJ1-1; 8 nucleotides align to TRBD1. Germline V gene data show CDR1 as LNHDA and CDR2 as SQIVND (reference sequence). CDR3 length equals 14 residues. J was trimmed by 3 bases and V by 7 bases; bases with no gene match: 7.

The chain joins TRBV28 to TRBJ1-6; TRBD1 is a possible D gene (6 bases). Germline values: CDR1 MDHEN, CDR2 SYDVKM. There are 17 residues in the CDR3. The germline V and J ends were trimmed by 2 bases and 0 bases, with 11 bases remaining between them. The CDR3 here is CASSLVSGASYNSPLHF. The DNA of the CDR3 is TGTGCCAGCAGTTTAGTATCGGGGGCCTCCTATAATTCACCCCTCCACTTT.